What follows are 8 T cell receptor beta chains derived from one specimen sequenced in a study of CD8+ T cells in alopecia areata. The treatment was: oral pan-JAK inhibitor, 5-10 mg twice daily. Sequencing used cDNA as its template, made by extracting RNA and reverse transcribing it. Sequencing used immunoSEQ multiplex PCR; TCRdb keeps in-frame clones, though not all of them. Among 200,000 or so clones, roughly 64% were seen once, and the ten largest hold 5.5%. The sample here was CD4+ T cells sorted from blood, taken at week 24, from a patient treated with tofacitinib. These receptors all come from a human donor with alopecia areata.

This rearrangement joins TRBV25-1 to TRBJ2-5; possibly TRBD2 for D (6 bases). The V end was cut by 2 bases, the J end by 1 base, with 8 bases between. In germline, CDR1 is MGHDK, CDR2 SYGVNS. The CDR3 has 14 residues. The CDR3 region has the DNA TGTGCCAGCAGTGAAGCGGGGTTCCAAGAGACCCAGTACTTC. Translated: CASSEAGFQETQYF.

The rearrangement uses TRBV18 and TRBJ1-2; 7 bases are a match to TRBD1. There are 15 residues in the CDR3. After removal of 2 bases from V and 5 bases from J, the junction contained 8 bases not matched to a gene. From germline, CDR1 is KGHSH and CDR2 LQKENI. The CDR3 coding sequence is TGTGCCAGCTCACCAGAAGGGGGCGCGAATTATGGCTACACCTTC. Residues: CASSPEGGANYGYTF.

The chain links TRBV9 to TRBJ2-5, with D perhaps TRBD2 (5 bases). The CDR3 length is 15 residues. V gave up 0 bases and J gave up 2 bases, with 11 bases separating them. Looked up from germline, CDR1 is SGDLS and CDR2 is YYNGEE. The CDR3: CASSVGRPKQETQYF. The CDR3 DNA reads as TGTGCCAGCAGCGTAGGGAGGCCAAAGCAAGAGACCCAGTACTTC. Full variable domain (rest looked up from reference TRBV9 and TRBJ2-5): DSGVTQTPKHLITATGQRVTLRCSPRSGDLSVYWYQQSLDQGLQFLIQYYNGEERAKGNILERFSAQQFPDLHSELNLSSLELGDSALYFCASSVGRPKQETQYFGPGTRLLVL.

J is TRBJ1-5 and V is TRBV6-5; perhaps TRBD1 as D (6 bases). Germline-derived CDR1 and CDR2 are MNHEY and SVGAGI. The V and J ends lost 6 bases and 6 bases respectively, with 12 bases between them. There are 13 residues in the CDR3. CDR3 sequence: CASRPQGGQPQHF. The CDR3 bases are TGTGCCAGCAGACCACAGGGCGGTCAGCCCCAGCATTTT.

The genes are TRBV28 and TRBJ2-7; D might be TRBD2 (6 bases). V lost 8 bases and J lost 2, with 16 bases in between. Germline V CDR1 and CDR2: MDHEN, SYDVKM. The CDR3 has 14 residues. The CDR3 is CASSWEDRTYEQYF. CDR3 DNA: TGTGCCAGCTCATGGGAGGATAGGACCTACGAGCAGTACTTC.

This clone occurred many times. The rearrangement links TRBV11-2 to TRBJ1-2; no firm D call. The germline V gene encodes CDR1 SGHAT and CDR2 FQNNGV. The CDR3 sequence is 13 residues long. V was trimmed by 3 bases and J by 4 bases, leaving 9 bases between them. In DNA, the CDR3 is TGTGCCAGCAGCTTCGGGCAGTTCTATGGCTACACCTTC. It is translated as CASSFGQFYGYTF.

The rearrangement joins TRBV6-6 to TRBJ2-7; 8 bases align to TRBD1. V lost 6 bases to trimming and J lost 3 bases; unmatched junction nucleotides: 7. The CDR3 is 14 residues long. The germline gives CDR1 MNHNY, CDR2 SVGAGI (reference sequence). DNA for the CDR3: TGTGCCAGCAGCCACACAGGGGGAGGCTACGAGCAGTACTTC. Residues: CASSHTGGGYEQYF.

This rearrangement joins TRBV4-3 to TRBJ2-5, with 13 bases identical to TRBD2. Germline CDR1 LGHNA, CDR2 YSLEER. Trimming cost V 0 bases and J 5 bases; bases outside gene matches: 0. The CDR3 has 15 residues. The CDR3 loop reads CASSQELAGGETQYF. In DNA, the CDR3 is TGCGCCAGCAGCCAAGAACTAGCGGGAGGGGAGACCCAGTACTTC.